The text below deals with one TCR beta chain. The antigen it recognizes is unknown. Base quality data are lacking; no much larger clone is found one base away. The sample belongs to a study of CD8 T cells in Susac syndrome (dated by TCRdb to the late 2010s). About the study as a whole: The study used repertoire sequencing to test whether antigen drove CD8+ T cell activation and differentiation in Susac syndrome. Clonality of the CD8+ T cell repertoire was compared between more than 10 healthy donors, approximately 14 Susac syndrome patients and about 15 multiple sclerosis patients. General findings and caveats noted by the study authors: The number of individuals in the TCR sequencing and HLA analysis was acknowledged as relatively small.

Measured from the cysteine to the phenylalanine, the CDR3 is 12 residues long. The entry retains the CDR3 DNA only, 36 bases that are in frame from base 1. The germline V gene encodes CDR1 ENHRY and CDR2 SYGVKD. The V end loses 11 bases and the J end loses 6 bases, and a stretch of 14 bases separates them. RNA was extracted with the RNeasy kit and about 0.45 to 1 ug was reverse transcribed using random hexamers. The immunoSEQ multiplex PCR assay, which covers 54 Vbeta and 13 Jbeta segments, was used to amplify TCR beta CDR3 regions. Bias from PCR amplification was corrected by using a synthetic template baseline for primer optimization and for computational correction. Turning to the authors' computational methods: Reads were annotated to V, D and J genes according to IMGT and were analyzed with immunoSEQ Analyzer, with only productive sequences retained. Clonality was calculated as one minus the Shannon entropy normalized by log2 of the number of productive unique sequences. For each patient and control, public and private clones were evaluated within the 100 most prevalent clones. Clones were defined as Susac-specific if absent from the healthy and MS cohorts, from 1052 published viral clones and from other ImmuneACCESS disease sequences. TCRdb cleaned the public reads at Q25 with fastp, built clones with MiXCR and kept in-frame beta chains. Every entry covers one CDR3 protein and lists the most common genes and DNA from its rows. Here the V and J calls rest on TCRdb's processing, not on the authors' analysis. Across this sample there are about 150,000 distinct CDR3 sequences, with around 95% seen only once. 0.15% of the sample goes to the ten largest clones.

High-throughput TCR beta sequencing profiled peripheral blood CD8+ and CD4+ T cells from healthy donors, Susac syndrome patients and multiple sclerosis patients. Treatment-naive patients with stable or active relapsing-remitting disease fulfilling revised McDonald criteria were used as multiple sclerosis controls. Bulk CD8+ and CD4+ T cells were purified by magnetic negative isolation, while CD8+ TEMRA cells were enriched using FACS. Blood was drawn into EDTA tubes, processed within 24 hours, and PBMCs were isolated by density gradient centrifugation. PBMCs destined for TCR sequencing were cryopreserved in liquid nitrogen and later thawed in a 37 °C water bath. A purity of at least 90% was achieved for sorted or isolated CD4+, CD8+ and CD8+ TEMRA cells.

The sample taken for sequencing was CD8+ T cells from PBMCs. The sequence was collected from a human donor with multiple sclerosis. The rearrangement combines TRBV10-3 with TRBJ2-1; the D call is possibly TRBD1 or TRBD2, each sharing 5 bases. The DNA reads TGTGCCTCCACCGGGACGAGCAATGAGCAGTTCTTC. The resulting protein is CASTGTSNEQFF.